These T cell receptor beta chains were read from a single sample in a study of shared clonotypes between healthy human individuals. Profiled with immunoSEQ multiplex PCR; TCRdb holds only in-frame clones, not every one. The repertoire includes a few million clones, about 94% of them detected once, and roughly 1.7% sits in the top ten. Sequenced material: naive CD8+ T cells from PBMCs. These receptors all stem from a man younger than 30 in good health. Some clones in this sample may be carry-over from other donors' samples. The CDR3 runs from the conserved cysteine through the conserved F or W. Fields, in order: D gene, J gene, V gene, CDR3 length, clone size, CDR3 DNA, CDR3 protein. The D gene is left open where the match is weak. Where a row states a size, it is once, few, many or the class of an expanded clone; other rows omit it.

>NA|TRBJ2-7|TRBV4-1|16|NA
TGCGCCAGCAGCCAGAGGGAAGACTGGAAATCCTACGAGCAGTACTTC
CASSQREDWKSYEQYF
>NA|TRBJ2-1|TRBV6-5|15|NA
TGTGCCAGCCAGCCCGGGGACACCCCGCTCGGTGAGCAGTTCTTC
CASQPGDTPLGEQFF
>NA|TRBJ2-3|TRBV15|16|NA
TGTGCCACCAGCAGAGATGGGAGTTACAGCACAGATACGCAGTATTTT
CATSRDGSYSTDTQYF
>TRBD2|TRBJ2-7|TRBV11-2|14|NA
TGTGCCAGCAGCACTGGGGCTAGCGGGATCGGGCAGTACTTC
CASSTGASGIGQYF
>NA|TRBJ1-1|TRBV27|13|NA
TGTGCCAGCAGCCCCGGGGTGAGGACTGAAGCTTTCTTT
CASSPGVRTEAFF
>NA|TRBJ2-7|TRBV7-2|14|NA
TGTGCCAGCAGCCCGGACACAAGCTCCTACGAGCAGTACTTC
CASSPDTSSYEQYF
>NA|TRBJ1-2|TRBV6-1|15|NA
TGTGCCAGCAGTGAAATGGGCAGGGCGGGGTATGGCTACACCTTC
CASSEMGRAGYGYTF
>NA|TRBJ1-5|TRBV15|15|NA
TGTGCCACCAGCAACTTGGGGGGTAGCAATCAGCCCCAGCATTTT
CATSNLGGSNQPQHF
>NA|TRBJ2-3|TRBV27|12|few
TGTGCCAGCAGTTTATCACCAGATACGCAGTATTTT
CASSLSPDTQYF
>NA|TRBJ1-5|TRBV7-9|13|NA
TGTGCCAGCAGCTCAGGGTACAATCAGCCCCAGCATTTT
CASSSGYNQPQHF
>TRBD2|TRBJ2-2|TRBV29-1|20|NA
TGCAGCGTCCTAGGACTAGCGGGAGGGCCGAAGGGTGATTACACCGGGGAGCTGTTTTTT
CSVLGLAGGPKGDYTGELFF
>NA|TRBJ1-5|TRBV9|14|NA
TGTGCCAGCAGCGTAGACACAGGAAATCAGCCCCAGCATTTT
CASSVDTGNQPQHF
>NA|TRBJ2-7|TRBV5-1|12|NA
TGCGCCAGCATGTCAGATTCTGGGGAGCAGTACTTC
CASMSDSGEQYF
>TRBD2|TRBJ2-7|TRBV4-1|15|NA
TGCGCCAGCAGCCAATCGGGAGGTTCGTCCTACGAGCAGTACTTC
CASSQSGGSSYEQYF
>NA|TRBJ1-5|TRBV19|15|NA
TGTGCCAGTAGGCCGGATCCTGGGAGCAATCAGCCCCAGCATTTT
CASRPDPGSNQPQHF
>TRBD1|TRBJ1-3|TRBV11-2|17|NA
TGTGCCAGCAGCGCCTCAAGGGACAGTGTTCTTGGAAACACCATATATTTT
CASSASRDSVLGNTIYF
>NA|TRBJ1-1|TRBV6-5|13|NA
TGTGCCAGCAGTTACAGTCTGTTGACTGAAGCTTTCTTT
CASSYSLLTEAFF
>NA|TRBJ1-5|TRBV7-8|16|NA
TGTGCCAGCAGCTTAGCTCAAGGAGGGGGCAATCAGCCCCAGCATTTT
CASSLAQGGGNQPQHF
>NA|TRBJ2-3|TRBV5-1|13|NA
TGCGCCAGCCACGTGGGGGTGGTAGATACGCAGTATTTT
CASHVGVVDTQYF
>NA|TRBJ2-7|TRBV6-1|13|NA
TGTGCCAGCAGTGAATCTGGGGGAGGCGAGCAGTACTTC
CASSESGGGEQYF
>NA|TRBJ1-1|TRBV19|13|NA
TGTGCCAGTAGTCGAGACACCGGGACTGAAGCTTTCTTT
CASSRDTGTEAFF
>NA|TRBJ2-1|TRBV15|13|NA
TGTGCCACCAGCGGGGGGACGGTAAATGAGCAGTTCTTC
CATSGGTVNEQFF
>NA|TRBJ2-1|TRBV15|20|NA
TGTGCCACCAGCACCTTTAGGGGGGACTACGGCGAGCCCGCTTTTGATGAGCAGTTCTTC
CATSTFRGDYGEPAFDEQFF
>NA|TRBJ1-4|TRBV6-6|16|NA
TGTGCCAGCAGTACCGACAGGATATTAACTAATGAAAAACTGTTTTTT
CASSTDRILTNEKLFF
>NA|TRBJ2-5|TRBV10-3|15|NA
TGTGCCATCAGTGAAAGAGACGGCAGTGGAGAGACCCAGTACTTC
CAISERDGSGETQYF
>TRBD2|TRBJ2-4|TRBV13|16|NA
TGTGCCAGCAGCTTACCGCGGGAGGGGTTGAAAAACATTCAGTACTTC
CASSLPREGLKNIQYF
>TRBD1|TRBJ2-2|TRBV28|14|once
TGTGCCAGCAGCCCACAGGGGACGGCCGGGGAGCTGTTTTTT
CASSPQGTAGELFF
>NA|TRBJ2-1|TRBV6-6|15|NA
TGTGCCAGCAGCCCGGAAGGGACGCAAGGGCATGAGCAGTTCTTC
CASSPEGTQGHEQFF
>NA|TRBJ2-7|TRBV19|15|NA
TGTGCCAGTAGTATAGATATCGGGACAACCTACGAGCAGTACTTC
CASSIDIGTTYEQYF
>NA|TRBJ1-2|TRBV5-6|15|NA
TGTGCCAGCACCCCGCGCCGAAGTATAAACTATGGCTACACCTTC
CASTPRRSINYGYTF
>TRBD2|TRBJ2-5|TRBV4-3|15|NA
TGCGCCAGCAGCCGTCTACTAGCGGAACAAGAGACCCAGTACTTC
CASSRLLAEQETQYF
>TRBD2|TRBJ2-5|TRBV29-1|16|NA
TGCAGCGTTGACCTTCGGGGGACTAGCGGCCAAGAGACCCAGTACTTC
CSVDLRGTSGQETQYF
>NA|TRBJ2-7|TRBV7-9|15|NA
TGTGCCAGCAGCCCCCCAGGGACCGGCTCCTACGAGCAGTACTTC
CASSPPGTGSYEQYF
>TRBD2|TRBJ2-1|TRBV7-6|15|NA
TGTGCCAGCAGAAGACTAGCGGGGACCTACAATGAGCAGTTCTTC
CASRRLAGTYNEQFF
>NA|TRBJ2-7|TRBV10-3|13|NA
TGTGCCATCAGTGAGGGACTTGACTACGAGCAGTACTTC
CAISEGLDYEQYF
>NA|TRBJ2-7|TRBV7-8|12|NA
TGTGCCAGCAGCGCGACAGTTTACGAGCAGTACTTC
CASSATVYEQYF
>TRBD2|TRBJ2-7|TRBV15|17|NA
TGTGCCACCAGCAGAGATCTTCGGCCGGGAGGGGTCTACGAGCAGTACTTC
CATSRDLRPGGVYEQYF
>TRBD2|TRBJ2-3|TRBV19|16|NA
TGTGCCAGTAGTTCCTTAGCGGGAGGTAGCACAGATACGCAGTATTTT
CASSSLAGGSTDTQYF
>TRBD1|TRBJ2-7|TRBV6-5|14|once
TGTGCCAGCAGCCGCGGACAGGGCACATCCGAGCAGTACTTC
CASSRGQGTSEQYF
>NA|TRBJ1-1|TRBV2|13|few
TGTGCCAGCAGTTCACACGATCTACTAGAAGCTTTCTTT
CASSSHDLLEAFF
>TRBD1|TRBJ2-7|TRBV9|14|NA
TGTGCCAGCAGCGTAGGCGACAGGGCCTACGAGCAGTACTTC
CASSVGDRAYEQYF
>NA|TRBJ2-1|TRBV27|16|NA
TGTGCCAGCAGTATACCGGGATTCCTTTTGTTCGATGAGCAGTTCTTC
CASSIPGFLLFDEQFF
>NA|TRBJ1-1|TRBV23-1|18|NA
TGCGCCAGCTCAGCAATGGGGCAGGCCAGTGCGGTGAACACTGAAGCTTTCTTT
CASSAMGQASAVNTEAFF
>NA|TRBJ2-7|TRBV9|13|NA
TGTGCCAGCAGCCCGGGTAGGGTTTACGAGCAGTACTTC
CASSPGRVYEQYF
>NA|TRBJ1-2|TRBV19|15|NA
TGTGCCAGTAGCAACAGAGGGGAAGGGATCTATGGCTACACCTTC
CASSNRGEGIYGYTF
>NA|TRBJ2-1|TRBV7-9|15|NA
TGTGCCAGCATCCCCGGGGAGGGGGCAGTGGATGAGCAGTTCTTC
CASIPGEGAVDEQFF
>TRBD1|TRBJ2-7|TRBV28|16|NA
TGTGCCAGCAGTTTTATTCCTGGGACAGGGATAGGCGAGCAGTACTTC
CASSFIPGTGIGEQYF
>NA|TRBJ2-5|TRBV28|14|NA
TGTGCCAGCAGTTTATCAAATCTCCAAGAGACCCAGTACTTC
CASSLSNLQETQYF
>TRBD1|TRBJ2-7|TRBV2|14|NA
TGTGCCAGCAGAGAGGGACAGGGGGTCTACGAGCAGTACTTC
CASREGQGVYEQYF
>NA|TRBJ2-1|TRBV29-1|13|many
TGCAGCGTTGAAGGCCAGCGTCTGAATGAGCAGTTCTTC
CSVEGQRLNEQFF
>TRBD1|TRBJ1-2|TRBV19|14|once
TGTGCCAGTAATCCGGACAGGGGCCGCTATGGCTACACCTTC
CASNPDRGRYGYTF
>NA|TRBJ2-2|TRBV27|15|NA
TGTGCCAGCAGTCCAACTGGACACAACACCGGGGAGCTGTTTTTT
CASSPTGHNTGELFF
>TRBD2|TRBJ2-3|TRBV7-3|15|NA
TGTGCCAGCAGCTTGCTAGCGGGAGGTGGAGATACGCAGTATTTT
CASSLLAGGGDTQYF
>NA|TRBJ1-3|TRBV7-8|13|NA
TGTGCCAGCAGCACCGAAGGGGAAAACACCATATATTTT
CASSTEGENTIYF